The source of this T cell receptor (beta chain) is a study of T cell changes during pregnancy in multiple sclerosis. The germline V gene has CDR1 SGHNT and CDR2 YYREEE (reference sequence). There are 14 residues in the CDR3. Trimming stripped 0 bases from V and 7 bases from J, with 14 bases between. Some clones are missing from TCRdb's copy, which holds only in-frame ones; the method was immunoSEQ multiplex PCR. Of tens of thousands of clones in the sample, 90% were seen once. The V call is TRBV5-4, the J call TRBJ2-7, with a tentative D call TRBD2 (6 bases). The sequenced sample was peripheral blood, obtained after pregnancy. The sequence came from a female donor in good health, enrolled as a control in a pregnancy study. CDR3 DNA: TGTGCCAGCAGCTTGGCGAAGGGGACTTGGGAGCAGTACTTC. Residues: CASSLAKGTWEQYF.